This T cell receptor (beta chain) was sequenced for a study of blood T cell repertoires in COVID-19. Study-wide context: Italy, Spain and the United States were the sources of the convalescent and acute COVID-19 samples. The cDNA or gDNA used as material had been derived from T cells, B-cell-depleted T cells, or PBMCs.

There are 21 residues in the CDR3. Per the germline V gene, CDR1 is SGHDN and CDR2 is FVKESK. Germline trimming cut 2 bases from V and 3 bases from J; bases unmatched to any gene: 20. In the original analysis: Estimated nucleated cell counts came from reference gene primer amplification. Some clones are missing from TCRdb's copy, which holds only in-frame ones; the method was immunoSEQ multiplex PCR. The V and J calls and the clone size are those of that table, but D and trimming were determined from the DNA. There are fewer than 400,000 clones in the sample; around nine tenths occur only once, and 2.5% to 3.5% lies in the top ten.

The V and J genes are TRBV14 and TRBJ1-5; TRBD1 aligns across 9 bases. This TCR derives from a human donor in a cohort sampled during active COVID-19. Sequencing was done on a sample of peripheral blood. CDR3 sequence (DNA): TGTGCCAGCAGCCAACGACCGGGACAGGGTAACGCATGCGGTGACAATCAGCCCCAGCATTTT. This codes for CASSQRPGQGNACGDNQPQHF. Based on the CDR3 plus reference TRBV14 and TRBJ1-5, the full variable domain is EAGVTQFPSHSVIEKGQTVTLRCDPISGHDNLYWYRRVMGKEIKFLLHFVKESKQDESGMPNNRFLAERTGGTYSTLKVQPAELEDSGVYFCASSQRPGQGNACGDNQPQHFGDGTRLSIL.